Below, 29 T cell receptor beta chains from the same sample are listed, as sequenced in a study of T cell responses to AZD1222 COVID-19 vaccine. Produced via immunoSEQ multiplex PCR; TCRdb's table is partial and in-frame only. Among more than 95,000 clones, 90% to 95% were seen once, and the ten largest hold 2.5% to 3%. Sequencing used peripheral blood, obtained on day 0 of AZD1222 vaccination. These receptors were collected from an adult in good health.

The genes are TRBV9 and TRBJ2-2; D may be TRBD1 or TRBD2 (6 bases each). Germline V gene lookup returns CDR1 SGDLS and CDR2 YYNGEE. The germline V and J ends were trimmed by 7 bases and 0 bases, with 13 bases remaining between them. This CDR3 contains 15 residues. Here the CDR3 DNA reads TGTGCCAGCGGGGGGCCCAGACCGAACACCGGGGAGCTGTTTTTT. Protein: CASGGPRPNTGELFF.

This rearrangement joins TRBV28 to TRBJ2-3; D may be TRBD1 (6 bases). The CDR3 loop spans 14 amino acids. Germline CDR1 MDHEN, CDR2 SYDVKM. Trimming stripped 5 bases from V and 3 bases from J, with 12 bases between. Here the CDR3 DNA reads TGTGCCAGCAGTCGCCCAGGGGCGACAGATACGCAGTATTTT. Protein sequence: CASSRPGATDTQYF.

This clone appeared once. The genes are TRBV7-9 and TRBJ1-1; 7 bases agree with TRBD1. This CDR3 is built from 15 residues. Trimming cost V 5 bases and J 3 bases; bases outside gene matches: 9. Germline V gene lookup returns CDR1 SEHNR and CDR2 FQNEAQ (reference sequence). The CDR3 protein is CASSPTQGEYTEAFF. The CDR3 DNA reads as TGTGCCAGCAGCCCGACTCAGGGGGAATACACTGAAGCTTTCTTT.

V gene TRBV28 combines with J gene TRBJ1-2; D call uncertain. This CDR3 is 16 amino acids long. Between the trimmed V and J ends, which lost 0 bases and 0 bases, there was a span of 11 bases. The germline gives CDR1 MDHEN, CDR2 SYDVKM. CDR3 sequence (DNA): TGTGCCAGCAGTTTATGGATGACGGGAGCTAACTATGGCTACACCTTC. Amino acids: CASSLWMTGANYGYTF.

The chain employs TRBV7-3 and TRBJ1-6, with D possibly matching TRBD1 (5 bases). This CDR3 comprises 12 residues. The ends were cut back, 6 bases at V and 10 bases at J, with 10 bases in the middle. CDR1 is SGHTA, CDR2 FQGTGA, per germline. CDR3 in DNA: TGTGCCAGCAGAGGGGATAGGTCACCCCTCCACTTT. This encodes CASRGDRSPLHF. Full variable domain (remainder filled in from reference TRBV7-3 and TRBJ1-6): GAGVSQTPSNKVTEKGKYVELRCDPISGHTALYWYRQSLGQGPEFLIYFQGTGAADDSGLPNDRFFAVRPEGSVSTLKIQRTERGDSAVYLCASRGDRSPLHFGNGTRLTVT.

The CDR3 protein is CASRILTWNTGELFF. CDR3 sequence (DNA): TGTGCCAGCAGGATATTAACATGGAACACCGGGGAGCTGTTTTTT. This rearrangement joins TRBV6-5 to TRBJ2-2; D remains ambiguous. Germline V gives CDR1 MNHEY, CDR2 SVGAGI. Trimming stripped 6 bases from V and 1 base from J, with 12 bases between. This CDR3 is built from 15 residues.

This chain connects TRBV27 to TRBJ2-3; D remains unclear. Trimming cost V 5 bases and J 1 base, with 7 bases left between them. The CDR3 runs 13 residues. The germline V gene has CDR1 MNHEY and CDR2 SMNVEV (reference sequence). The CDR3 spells CASSLFRTDTQYF. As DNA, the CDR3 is TGTGCCAGCAGTCTGTTTCGCACAGATACGCAGTATTTT.

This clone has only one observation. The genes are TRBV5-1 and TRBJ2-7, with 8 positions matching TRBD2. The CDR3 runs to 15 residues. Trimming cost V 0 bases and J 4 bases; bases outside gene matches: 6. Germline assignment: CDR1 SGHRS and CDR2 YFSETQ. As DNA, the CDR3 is TGCGCCAGCAGCTTGGAAGCGGGAGTAAGGTACGAGCAGTACTTC. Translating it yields CASSLEAGVRYEQYF.

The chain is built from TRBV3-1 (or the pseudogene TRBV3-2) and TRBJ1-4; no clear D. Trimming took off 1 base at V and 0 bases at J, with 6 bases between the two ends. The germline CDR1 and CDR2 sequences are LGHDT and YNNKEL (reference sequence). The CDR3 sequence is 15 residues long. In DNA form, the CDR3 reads TGTGCCAGCAGCCAAGTGACGACAACTAATGAAAAACTGTTTTTT. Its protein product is CASSQVTTTNEKLFF.

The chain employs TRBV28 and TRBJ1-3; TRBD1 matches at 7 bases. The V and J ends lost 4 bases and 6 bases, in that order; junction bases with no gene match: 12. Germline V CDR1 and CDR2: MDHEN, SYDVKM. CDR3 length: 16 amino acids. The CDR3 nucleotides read TGTGCCAGCAGTTCTTTGGCCCAGGGGGGATTAAACACCATATATTTT. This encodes CASSSLAQGGLNTIYF.

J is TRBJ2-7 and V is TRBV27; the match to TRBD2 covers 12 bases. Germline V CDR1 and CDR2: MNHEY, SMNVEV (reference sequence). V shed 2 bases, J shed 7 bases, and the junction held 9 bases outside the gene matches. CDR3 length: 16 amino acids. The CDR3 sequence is CASSLILAGGPFEQYF. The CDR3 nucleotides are TGTGCCAGCAGTTTAATTCTAGCGGGAGGGCCGTTTGAGCAGTACTTC.

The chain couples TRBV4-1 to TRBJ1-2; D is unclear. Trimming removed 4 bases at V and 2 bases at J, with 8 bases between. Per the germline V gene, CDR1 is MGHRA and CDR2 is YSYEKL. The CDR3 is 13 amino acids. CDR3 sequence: CASSRVENYGYTF. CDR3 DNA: TGCGCCAGCAGCCGGGTAGAAAACTATGGCTACACCTTC.

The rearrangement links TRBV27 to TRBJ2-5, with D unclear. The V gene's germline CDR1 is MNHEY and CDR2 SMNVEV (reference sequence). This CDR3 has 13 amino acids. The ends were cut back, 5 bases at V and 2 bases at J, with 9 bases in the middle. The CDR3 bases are TGTGCCAGCAGTCCGTCTTCTCAAGAGACCCAGTACTTC. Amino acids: CASSPSSQETQYF.

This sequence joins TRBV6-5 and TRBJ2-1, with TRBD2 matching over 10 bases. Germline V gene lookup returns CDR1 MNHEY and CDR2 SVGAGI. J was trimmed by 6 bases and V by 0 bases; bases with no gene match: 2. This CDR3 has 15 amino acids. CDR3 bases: TGTGCCAGCAGTTACTCGCCTAGCGGGAGCAATGAGCAGTTCTTC. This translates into CASSYSPSGSNEQFF.

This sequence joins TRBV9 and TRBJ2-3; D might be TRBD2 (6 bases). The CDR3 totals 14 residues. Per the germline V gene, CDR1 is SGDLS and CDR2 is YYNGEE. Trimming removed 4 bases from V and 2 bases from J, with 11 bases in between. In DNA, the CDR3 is TGTGCCAGCAGCATTATGGGACTCACAGATACGCAGTATTTT. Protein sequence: CASSIMGLTDTQYF.

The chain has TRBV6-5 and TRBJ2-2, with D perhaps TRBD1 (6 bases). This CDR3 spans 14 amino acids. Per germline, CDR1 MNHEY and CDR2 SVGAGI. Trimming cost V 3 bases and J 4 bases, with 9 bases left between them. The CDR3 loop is CASSYQGITGELFF. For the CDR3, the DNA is TGTGCCAGCAGTTATCAGGGGATCACCGGGGAGCTGTTTTTT.

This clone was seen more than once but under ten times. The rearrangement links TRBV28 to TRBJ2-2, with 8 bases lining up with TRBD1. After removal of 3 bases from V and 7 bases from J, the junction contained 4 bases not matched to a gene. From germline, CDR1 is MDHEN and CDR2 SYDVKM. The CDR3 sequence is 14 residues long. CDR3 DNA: TGTGCCAGCAGTTTCAGGGACAGGTACGGGGAGCTGTTTTTT. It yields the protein CASSFRDRYGELFF.

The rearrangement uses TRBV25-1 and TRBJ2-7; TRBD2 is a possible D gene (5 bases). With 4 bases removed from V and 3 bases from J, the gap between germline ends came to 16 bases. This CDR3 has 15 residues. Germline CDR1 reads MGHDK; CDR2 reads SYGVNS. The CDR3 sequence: CASSARPGSGYEQYF. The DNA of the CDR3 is TGTGCCAGCAGTGCACGGCCGGGGTCGGGCTACGAGCAGTACTTC.

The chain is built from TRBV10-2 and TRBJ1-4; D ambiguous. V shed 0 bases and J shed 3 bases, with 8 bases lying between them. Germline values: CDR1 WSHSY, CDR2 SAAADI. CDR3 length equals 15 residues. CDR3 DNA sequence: TGCGCCAGCAGTGAGTCCCGTGCGGCTAATGAAAAACTGTTTTTT. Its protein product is CASSESRAANEKLFF.

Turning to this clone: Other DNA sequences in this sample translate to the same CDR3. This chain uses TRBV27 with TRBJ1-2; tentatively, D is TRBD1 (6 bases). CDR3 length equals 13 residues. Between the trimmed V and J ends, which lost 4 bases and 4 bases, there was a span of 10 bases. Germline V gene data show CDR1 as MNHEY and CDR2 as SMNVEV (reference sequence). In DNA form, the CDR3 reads TGTGCCAGCAGTTCACGAGGGGGCTATGGCTACACCTTC. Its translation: CASSSRGGYGYTF.

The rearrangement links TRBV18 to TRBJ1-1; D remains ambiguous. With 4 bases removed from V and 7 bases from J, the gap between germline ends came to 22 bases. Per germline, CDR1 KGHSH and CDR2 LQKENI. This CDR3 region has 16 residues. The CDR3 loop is CASSRQTGLTNGEAFF. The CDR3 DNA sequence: TGTGCCAGCTCACGCCAGACTGGACTGACGAACGGTGAAGCTTTCTTT. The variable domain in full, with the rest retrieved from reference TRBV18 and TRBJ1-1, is NAGVMQNPRHLVRRRGQEARLRCSPMKGHSHVYWYRQLPEEGLKFMVYLQKENIIDESGMPKERFSAEFPKEGPSILRIQQVVRGDSAAYFCASSRQTGLTNGEAFFGQGTRLTVV.

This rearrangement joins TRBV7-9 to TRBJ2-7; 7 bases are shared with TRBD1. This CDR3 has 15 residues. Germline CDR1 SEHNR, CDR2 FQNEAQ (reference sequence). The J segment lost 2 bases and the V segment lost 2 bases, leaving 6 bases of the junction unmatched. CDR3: CASSLTWDSTYEQYF. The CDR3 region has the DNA TGTGCCAGCAGCTTAACCTGGGACAGTACCTACGAGCAGTACTTC.

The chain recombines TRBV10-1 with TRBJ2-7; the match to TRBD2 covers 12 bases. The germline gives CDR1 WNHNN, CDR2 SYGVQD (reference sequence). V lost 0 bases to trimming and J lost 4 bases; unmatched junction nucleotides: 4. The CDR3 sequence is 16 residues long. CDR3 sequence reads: CASSESGTSGLYEQYF. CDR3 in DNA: TGCGCCAGCAGTGAGTCCGGGACTAGCGGGCTTTACGAGCAGTACTTC.

The chain's CDR3 is CASSFDGTSTDTQYF. The CDR3 nucleotides read TGTGCCAGCAGTTTTGACGGGACTAGCACAGATACGCAGTATTTT. This chain joins TRBV28 and TRBJ2-3, with a weak D call TRBD2 (6 bases). The CDR3 is made up of 15 amino acids. V was clipped by 3 bases and J by 0 bases, with 10 bases between them. Looked up from germline, CDR1 is MDHEN and CDR2 is SYDVKM.

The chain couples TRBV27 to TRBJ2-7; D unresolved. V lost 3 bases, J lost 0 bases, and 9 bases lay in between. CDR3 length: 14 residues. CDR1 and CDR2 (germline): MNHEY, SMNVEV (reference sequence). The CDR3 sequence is CASSFAKGSYEQYF. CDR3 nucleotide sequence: TGTGCCAGCAGTTTTGCCAAAGGCTCCTACGAGCAGTACTTC.

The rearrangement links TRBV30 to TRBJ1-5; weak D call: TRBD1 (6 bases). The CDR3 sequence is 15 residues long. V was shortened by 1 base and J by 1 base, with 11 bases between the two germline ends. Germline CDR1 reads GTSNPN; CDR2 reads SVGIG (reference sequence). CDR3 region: CAWSGDMASNQPQHF. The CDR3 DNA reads TGTGCCTGGAGTGGGGACATGGCAAGCAATCAGCCCCAGCATTTT.

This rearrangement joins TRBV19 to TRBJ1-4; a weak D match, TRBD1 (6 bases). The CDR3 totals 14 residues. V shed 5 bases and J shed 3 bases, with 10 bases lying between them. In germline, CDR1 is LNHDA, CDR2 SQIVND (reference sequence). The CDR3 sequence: CASSLQGPNEKLFF. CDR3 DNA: TGTGCCAGTAGTTTACAGGGCCCTAATGAAAAACTGTTTTTT.

CDR3 amino acids: CASRYGGNTEAFF. CDR3 sequence (DNA): TGTGCCAGCAGATACGGAGGAAACACTGAAGCTTTCTTT. The genes are TRBV27 and TRBJ1-1, with no clear D. V gave up 6 bases and J gave up 2 bases, with 10 bases separating them. The CDR3 has 13 amino acids. The germline V gene encodes CDR1 MNHEY and CDR2 SMNVEV (reference sequence).

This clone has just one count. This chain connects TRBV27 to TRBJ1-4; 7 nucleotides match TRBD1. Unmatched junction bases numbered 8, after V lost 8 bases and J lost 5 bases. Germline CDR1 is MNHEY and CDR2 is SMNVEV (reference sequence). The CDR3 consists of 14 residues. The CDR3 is CASGRQGTNEKLFF. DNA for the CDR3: TGTGCCAGCGGGAGACAGGGCACAAATGAAAAACTGTTTTTT.